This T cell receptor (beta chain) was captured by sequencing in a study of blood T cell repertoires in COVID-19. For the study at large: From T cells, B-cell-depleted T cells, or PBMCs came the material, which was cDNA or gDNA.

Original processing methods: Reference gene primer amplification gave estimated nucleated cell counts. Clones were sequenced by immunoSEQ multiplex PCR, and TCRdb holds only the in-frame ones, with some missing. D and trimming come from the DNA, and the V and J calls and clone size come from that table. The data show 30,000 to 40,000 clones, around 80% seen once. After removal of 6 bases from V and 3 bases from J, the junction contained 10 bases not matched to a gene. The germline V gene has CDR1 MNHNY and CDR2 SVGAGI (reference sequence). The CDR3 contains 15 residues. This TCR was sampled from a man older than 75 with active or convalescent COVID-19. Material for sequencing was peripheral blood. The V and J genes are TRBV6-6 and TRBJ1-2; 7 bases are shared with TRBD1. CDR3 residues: CASSYDPGTDYGYTF. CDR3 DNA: TGTGCCAGCAGCTACGACCCCGGGACAGACTATGGCTACACCTTC.